One and the same sample provided the 30 T cell receptor beta chains below, sequenced in a study of T cells after yellow fever vaccination. MiXCR, run by TCRdb on the 5' RACE reads, gives a single entry per CDR3 protein. The repertoire consists of hundreds of thousands of distinct CDR3 sequences, with 9% to 15% occurring once and the leading ten covering about 16%. The material was PBMCs, obtained on the day of the yellow fever booster vaccination. These receptors were collected from a man in his thirties or forties who received the YFV17D yellow fever vaccine.

The V call is TRBV24-1, the J call TRBJ2-3; D unclear. The germline V and J ends were trimmed by 3 bases and 2 bases, with 14 bases remaining between them. The germline V gene encodes CDR1 KGHDR and CDR2 SFDVKD. CDR3 size: 16 residues. The CDR3: CATSDRPTEVTDTQYF. The CDR3 coding sequence is TGTGCCACCAGTGATCGCCCCACAGAGGTCACAGATACGCAGTATTTT.

This clonotype was counted only a few times. The chain recombines TRBV4-2 with TRBJ1-2; weak D call: TRBD1 (5 bases). The germline gives CDR1 LGHNA, CDR2 YNFKEQ. Trimming took off 2 bases at V and 4 bases at J, with 11 bases between the two ends. The CDR3 contains 14 residues. CDR3 sequence: CASSQTGVGYGYTF. DNA of the CDR3: TGTGCCAGCAGCCAAACAGGCGTGGGCTATGGCTACACCTTC.

This sequence joins TRBV6-6 and TRBJ1-1, with D hard to call. The CDR3 sequence is 13 residues long. The ends were cut back, 2 bases at V and 1 base at J, with 5 bases in the middle. The germline V gene has CDR1 MNHNY and CDR2 SVGAGI (reference sequence). The CDR3 DNA reads as TGTGCCAGCAGTTACAAACAGAACACTGAAGCTTTCTTT. It yields the protein CASSYKQNTEAFF.

The chain couples TRBV20-1 to TRBJ1-5, with D perhaps matching TRBD1 (6 bases). The CDR3 consists of 14 residues. Germline lookup yields CDR1 DFQATT and CDR2 SNEGSKA (reference sequence). V was clipped by 3 bases and J by 6 bases, with 15 bases between them. The CDR3 is CSARRGGRGQPQHF. CDR3 DNA: TGCAGTGCTAGGAGGGGGGGCAGGGGTCAGCCCCAGCATTTT.

This clonotype was seen a handful of times. The V call is TRBV20-1, the J call TRBJ2-3; unclear D gene. V was clipped by 6 bases and J by 2 bases, with 18 bases between them. Germline values: CDR1 DFQATT, CDR2 SNEGSKA (reference sequence). This CDR3 comprises 15 residues. The CDR3 DNA follows: TGCAGTGCCATCGGAAGGAGCTCACCCACAGATACGCAGTATTTT. Translation: CSAIGRSSPTDTQYF.

The sample holds many counts of this clonotype. V gene TRBV5-1 combines with J gene TRBJ2-5; 10 bases map to TRBD2. In germline, CDR1 is SGHRS, CDR2 YFSETQ. This CDR3 is built from 15 residues. Germline trimming cut 2 bases from V and 5 bases from J; bases unmatched to any gene: 6. The CDR3 sequence is CASSFSSGRGETQYF. CDR3 nucleotides: TGCGCCAGCAGCTTCTCTAGCGGGAGAGGGGAGACCCAGTACTTC.

This clonotype was detected many times. This chain joins TRBV20-1 and TRBJ2-5; D perhaps matches TRBD2 (7 bases). The CDR3 has 14 amino acids. Germline V lookup: CDR1 DFQATT, CDR2 SNEGSKA (reference sequence). V was pared by 0 bases and J by 7 bases, with 15 bases between. The CDR3: CSARDPTSRGTQYF. CDR3 DNA sequence: TGCAGTGCTAGAGATCCGACTAGCAGGGGGACCCAGTACTTC.

The chain uses TRBV11-2 and TRBJ2-3; a possible D gene is TRBD1 (5 bases). The CDR3 covers 17 residues. Germline V gene data show CDR1 as SGHAT and CDR2 as FQNNGV. V shed 5 bases and J shed 6 bases, with 24 bases lying between them. This CDR3 is CASSLIGVVLPGDTQYF. DNA for the CDR3: TGTGCCAGCAGCCTCATTGGGGTGGTCTTACCAGGGGATACGCAGTATTTT.

This chain links TRBV3-1 with TRBJ1-5; D gene uncertain. Deletions cut 1 base from V and 6 bases from J, with 4 bases between. This CDR3 has 12 residues. Per germline, CDR1 LGHDT and CDR2 YNNKEL (reference sequence). The CDR3 loop is CASSQVGQPQHF. CDR3 in DNA: TGTGCCAGCAGCCAAGTGGGTCAGCCCCAGCATTTT.

This clonotype has a handful of counts. The V call is TRBV5-1, the J call TRBJ2-7; D unclear. Per germline, CDR1 SGHRS and CDR2 YFSETQ. Trimming pared 0 bases from V and 5 bases from J, leaving 12 bases between. The CDR3 covers 14 residues. The CDR3 region has the DNA TGCGCCAGCAGCTTGGTCGGGCCGAGCGACGAGCAGTACTTC. Its translation: CASSLVGPSDEQYF.

In its sample, this clonotype was seen a few times. The CDR3 coding sequence is TGTGCCAGCAGTGAATATGGGGGGGAAGGAGTAGCTTTCTTT. Its protein product is CASSEYGGEGVAFF. The rearrangement links TRBV25-1 to TRBJ1-1; D might be TRBD1 (5 bases). V was pared by 0 bases and J by 10 bases, with 15 bases between. Germline CDR1 reads MGHDK; CDR2 reads SYGVNS. This CDR3 contains 14 residues.

This clonotype was counted ten times or more. The V gene is TRBV5-1, the J gene TRBJ2-7; TRBD2 aligns across 10 bases. Germline V gene data show CDR1 as SGHRS and CDR2 as YFSETQ. The CDR3 is 15 amino acids. V trimming: 0 bases; J trimming: 3 bases; junction bases outside the gene matches: 3. CDR3 sequence reads: CASSLGLAGVYEQYF. The CDR3 DNA reads as TGCGCCAGCAGCTTGGGGCTAGCGGGAGTCTACGAGCAGTACTTC.

This clonotype was detected ten times or more. The DNA for the CDR3 is TGCGCCAGCAGATGGAGACAGGGGCAGACTGAAGCTTTCTTT. Its protein product is CASRWRQGQTEAFF. V gene TRBV5-1 combines with J gene TRBJ1-1; 8 bases agree with TRBD1. V trimming: 5 bases; J trimming: 5 bases; junction bases outside the gene matches: 8. Germline V CDR1 and CDR2: SGHRS, YFSETQ. This CDR3 region has 14 residues.

The chain joins TRBV3-1 to TRBJ2-1, with 8 bases fitting TRBD2. The CDR3 length is 16 residues. The V gene end was trimmed by 1 base and the J gene end by 7 bases; junction bases not matched to a gene: 9. Per the germline V gene, CDR1 is LGHDT and CDR2 is YNNKEL (reference sequence). The CDR3 region is CASSQGITGGRNEQFF. The CDR3 DNA sequence: TGTGCCAGCAGCCAAGGGATAACGGGAGGGCGGAATGAGCAGTTCTTC.

The chain uses TRBV11-3 and TRBJ2-1; 8 bases are shared with TRBD2. Germline values: CDR1 SGHNT, CDR2 YENEEA. The CDR3 runs 15 residues. Trimming took 4 bases from V and 5 from J; bases not matched to a gene: 7. The CDR3 region is CASSSRSGNHNEQFF. The CDR3 DNA reads TGTGCCAGCAGCTCCCGTAGCGGGAACCACAATGAGCAGTTCTTC.

J is TRBJ2-3 and V is TRBV9; weak D call: TRBD2 (5 bases). The CDR3 contains 14 residues. Per the germline V gene, CDR1 is SGDLS and CDR2 is YYNGEE. Trimming removed 2 bases at V and 2 bases at J, with 9 bases between. The CDR3 nucleotides read TGTGCCAGCAGCGTCCGGGATTACACAGATACGCAGTATTTT. This encodes CASSVRDYTDTQYF.

In this sample, this clonotype turned up a few times. The CDR3 protein is CASSDPSAPNQETQYF. CDR3 nucleotide sequence: TGCGCCAGCAGTGACCCTAGCGCGCCCAATCAAGAGACCCAGTACTTC. The V gene is TRBV5-1, the J gene TRBJ2-5; D is perhaps TRBD2 (6 bases). This CDR3 comprises 16 residues. Germline assignment: CDR1 SGHRS and CDR2 YFSETQ. Deletions cut 5 bases from V and 2 bases from J, with 19 bases between.

The sample holds one count of this clonotype. The V call is TRBV23-1, the J call TRBJ1-5; maybe TRBD1 (5 bases). TRBV23-1 is identified as an open reading frame with a role that is uncertain. The CDR3 covers 15 residues. V was clipped by 8 bases and J by 3 bases, with 17 bases between them. CDR3: CASGGAGGINQPQHF. The CDR3 region has the DNA TGCGCCAGCGGAGGGGCCGGTGGCATCAATCAGCCCCAGCATTTT.

This clonotype was detected only a few times. The rearrangement uses TRBV14 and TRBJ2-2; D remains unclear. Germline V gene sequence: CDR1 SGHDN, CDR2 FVKESK. This CDR3 spans 13 amino acids. V was pared by 3 bases and J by 5 bases, with 7 bases between. CDR3 region: CASSHVLTGELFF. The CDR3 bases are TGTGCCAGCAGCCATGTATTAACCGGGGAGCTGTTTTTT.

The chain is built from TRBV12-3 or TRBV12-4 and TRBJ2-5; TRBD2 matches at 7 bases. The length of the CDR3 is 19 residues. J was trimmed by 1 base and V by 6 bases; bases with no gene match: 20. As DNA, the CDR3 is TGTGCCAGCAGGGAAGGGAGGGAGAGGAGGGTTGAAGGCCAAGAGACCCAGTACTTC. This codes for CASREGRERRVEGQETQYF.

This clonotype was picked up a small number of times. The chain has TRBV7-2 and TRBJ2-3; no definite D call. The CDR3 length is 13 residues. Deletions cut 5 bases from V and 3 bases from J, with 9 bases between. Germline V gene lookup returns CDR1 SGHTA and CDR2 FQGNSA. CDR3 in DNA: TGTGCCAGCAGCCGAACGAGGACAGATACGCAGTATTTT. The encoded protein is CASSRTRTDTQYF.

This clonotype came up a few times. The chain employs TRBV5-5 and TRBJ2-7; 10 bases line up with TRBD2. The V and J ends lost 5 bases and 3 bases, in that order; junction bases with no gene match: 8. This CDR3 region has 15 residues. Germline CDR1 SGHKS, CDR2 YYEKEE (reference sequence). CDR3: CASSLAGGIIYEQYF. DNA for the CDR3: TGTGCCAGCAGTTTAGCGGGAGGAATAATCTACGAGCAGTACTTC.

The gene calls are TRBV15 and TRBJ2-3; possible D gene TRBD1, 6 bases. Trimming stripped 0 bases from V and 4 bases from J, with 17 bases between. The CDR3 contains 17 residues. Germline CDR1 is LNHNV and CDR2 is YYDKDF (reference sequence). The chain's CDR3 is CATSRDVGRGFADTQYF. For the CDR3, the DNA is TGTGCCACCAGCAGAGATGTGGGCAGGGGATTTGCAGATACGCAGTATTTT.

The V and J genes are TRBV20-1 and TRBJ2-1; 16 bases are shared with TRBD2. Per germline, CDR1 DFQATT and CDR2 SNEGSKA (reference sequence). The CDR3 is made up of 20 amino acids. With 5 bases clipped from V and 0 bases from J, the junction kept 13 bases outside the gene matches. This CDR3 is CSAGGLAGGHFTSSYNEQFF. The CDR3 DNA follows: TGCAGTGCTGGGGGACTAGCGGGAGGGCATTTTACGAGCTCCTACAATGAGCAGTTCTTC.

This clonotype was seen a handful of times. The chain combines TRBV29-1 with TRBJ2-7, with D unresolved. This CDR3 region has 14 residues. Trimming stripped 0 bases from V and 0 bases from J, with 9 bases between. Germline CDR1 and CDR2: SQVTM and ANQGSEA. The CDR3 region is CSVEDVADSYEQYF. The CDR3 nucleotides read TGCAGCGTTGAAGATGTTGCTGACTCCTACGAGCAGTACTTC.

This chain connects TRBV5-4 to TRBJ2-7, with a weak D call TRBD2 (6 bases). From germline, CDR1 is SGHNT and CDR2 YYREEE (reference sequence). Trimming took 6 bases from V and 3 from J, leaving 19 bases between them. The CDR3 contains 15 residues. The CDR3 coding sequence is TGTGCCAGCAACAATGGTCTCGGGCGGGACTACGAGCAGTACTTC. Its translation: CASNNGLGRDYEQYF.

Many counts were recorded for this clonotype. V gene TRBV7-3 combines with J gene TRBJ1-1; D might be TRBD1 (5 bases). V was shortened by 4 bases and J by 1 base, with 7 bases between the two germline ends. CDR1 and CDR2 from the germline V gene are SGHTA and FQGTGA. This CDR3 spans 13 amino acids. The CDR3 protein is CASSSTGNTEAFF. The CDR3 DNA reads as TGTGCCAGCAGCTCAACAGGGAACACTGAAGCTTTCTTT. Using reference TRBV7-3 and TRBJ1-1 for the parts outside the CDR3, the full variable domain is GAGVSQTPSNKVTEKGKYVELRCDPISGHTALYWYRQSLGQGPEFLIYFQGTGAADDSGLPNDRFFAVRPEGSVSTLKIQRTERGDSAVYLCASSSTGNTEAFFGQGTRLTVV.

V gene TRBV6-2 or TRBV6-3 combines with J gene TRBJ2-7; the D is unclear. CDR1 is MNHEY, CDR2 SVGEGT, per germline. V was cut by 2 bases and J by 2 bases, with 13 bases left in between. The CDR3 is 15 residues long. In nucleotides, the CDR3 is TGTGCCAGCAGTTACCTAGGGCAGGCGCCCTACGAGCAGTACTTC. Translated: CASSYLGQAPYEQYF.

This chain joins TRBV10-3 and TRBJ2-3; unclear D gene. Trimming shortened V by 4 bases and J by 3 bases, and 8 bases separated the two germline ends. This CDR3 has 13 amino acids. Germline CDR1 ENHRY, CDR2 SYGVKD. CDR3 protein: CAISGVGTDTQYF. Written as DNA, the CDR3 is TGTGCCATCAGTGGGGTGGGGACAGATACGCAGTATTTT.

The chain has TRBV15 and TRBJ2-2, with D unresolved. Between the trimmed V and J ends, which lost 4 bases and 6 bases, there was a span of 12 bases. Germline CDR1 is LNHNV and CDR2 is YYDKDF (reference sequence). The CDR3 is made up of 14 amino acids. The CDR3 loop reads CATSTLNSAGELFF. In DNA, the CDR3 is TGTGCCACCAGCACTCTTAACAGCGCCGGGGAGCTGTTTTTT.